This TCR beta chain was found in a study of T cells in Graves' hyperthyroidism and ophthalmopathy. Researchers took RNA transcripts and amplified the TCR beta CDR3 regions from them. The TCR CDR3 first-round RT-PCR relied on the HTBI primer set. TCRdb re-called the multiplex PCR reads with MiXCR, one entry per CDR3 protein. The sample lists about 770,000 distinct CDR3 sequences, approximately 18% seen once, with around 17% in the top ten. The CDR3 is 14 residues long. Per germline, CDR1 MGHRA and CDR2 YSYEKL. V lost 0 bases, J lost 9 bases, and 12 bases lay in between. The V gene is TRBV4-1, the J gene TRBJ1-5; D gene ambiguous. Sequencing used blood. The clonotype was recovered from a woman aged 45-65 years with Graves' hyperthyroidism that later progressed to Graves' ophthalmopathy. CDR3 DNA: TGCGCCAGCAGCCAAGAAATATCCCATGGGCCCCAGCATTTT. Protein product: CASSQEISHGPQHF.